These 12 T cell receptor beta chains were sequenced from one sample in a study of response to subunit inactivated influenza vaccine. TCRdb re-called the RT-PCR reads through MiXCR, storing one row per CDR3 protein. The sample has under 500,000 distinct CDR3 sequences, around 9.9% seen once; the top ten hold more than 10%. The specimen comprised PBMCs from blood, sampled roughly 46 days after vaccination. These TCRs come from a man in his fifties or sixties who received an inactivated influenza vaccine.

The CDR3 DNA is TGTGCCAGCACCCGCCGGGGGCGCAACTACAATGAGCAGTTCTTC. It codes for CASTRRGRNYNEQFF. The V gene is TRBV7-2, the J gene TRBJ2-1; either TRBD1 or TRBD2 may fit D (6 bases each). V lost 7 bases, J lost 3 bases, and 16 bases lay in between. Germline CDR1 and CDR2: SGHTA and FQGNSA. CDR3 length: 15 amino acids.

This clonotype was found a few times. This chain links TRBV12-3 or TRBV12-4 with TRBJ1-4; possibly TRBD1 for D (5 bases). The CDR3 is 17 amino acids. With 0 bases removed from V and 4 bases from J, the gap between germline ends came to 15 bases. The CDR3 DNA is TGTGCCAGCAGTTTAGCTTGGTTAACAGACAGTAATGAAAAACTGTTTTTT. Amino acid sequence: CASSLAWLTDSNEKLFF.

This clonotype was seen a handful of times. The chain carries TRBV29-1 and TRBJ2-1; TRBD1 or TRBD2 may be the D gene (6 bases each). CDR1 and CDR2 from the germline V gene are SQVTM and ANQGSEA. The V and J ends lost 7 bases and 10 bases respectively, with 23 bases between them. This CDR3 region has 14 residues. CDR3 sequence reads: CSALREPGGREQFF. Written as DNA, the CDR3 is TGCAGCGCCCTTCGAGAGCCCGGGGGCAGGGAGCAGTTCTTC.

Only a few counts were recorded for this clonotype. J is TRBJ1-6 and V is TRBV7-2; 7 nucleotides line up with TRBD1. The junction had 10 bases not matched to a gene; V was cut back by 5 bases and J by 6 bases. This CDR3 comprises 16 residues. Germline CDR1 and CDR2: SGHTA and FQGNSA. CDR3 region: CASSPQGNGANSPLHF. Here the CDR3 DNA reads TGTGCCAGCAGCCCACAGGGGAACGGAGCTAATTCACCCCTCCACTTT. Supplemented by reference TRBV7-2 and TRBJ1-6, the full variable domain reads GAGVSQSPSNKVTEKGKDVELRCDPISGHTALYWYRQSLGQGLEFLIYFQGNSAPDKSGLPSDRFSAERTGGSVSTLTIQRTQQEDSAVYLCASSPQGNGANSPLHFGNGTRLTVT.

This clonotype was seen more than once but under ten times. The rearrangement uses TRBV12-3 or TRBV12-4 and TRBJ1-2; TRBD1 is a possible D gene (5 bases). V lost 4 bases, J lost 5 bases, and 14 bases lay in between. The CDR3 length is 14 residues. The CDR3 DNA is TGTGCCAGCAGTTCGGGCGGAGGGGTATATGGCTACACCTTC. Translation gives CASSSGGGVYGYTF.

This clonotype was observed at least ten times. The chain carries TRBV5-1 and TRBJ2-1; D is uncertain. Germline values: CDR1 SGHRS, CDR2 YFSETQ. V was clipped by 0 bases and J by 15 bases, with 10 bases between them. The CDR3 runs to 11 residues. As DNA, the CDR3 is TGCGCCAGCAGCTTGGCCGGAGAAAGGTTCTTC. This gives the protein CASSLAGERFF.

This sequence joins TRBV7-2 and TRBJ2-1; 14 bases map to TRBD2. V dropped 1 base and J dropped 14; count of bases not matched to a gene: 10. The CDR3 is made up of 16 amino acids. CDR1 and CDR2 from the germline V gene are SGHTA and FQGNSA. CDR3 loop: CASSLGLAGGVVGKFF. For the CDR3, the DNA is TGTGCCAGCAGCTTAGGACTAGCGGGAGGGGTGGTAGGGAAGTTCTTC.

To note about this clonotype: This CDR3 fails to terminate in the conserved phenylalanine or tryptophan, so it likely reflects a read error. Because the CDR3's place on the DNA is in doubt, the DNA is left out and the CDR3 is given as listed by TCRdb. V gene TRBV20-1 combines with J gene TRBJ2-1; TRBD1 reflects the table's D call only, with no check against the DNA. Germline CDR1 is DFQATT and CDR2 is SNEGSKA (reference sequence). The CDR3 comprises 13 residues, both ends counted. This CDR3 reads CSAVNRDIYRGEL.

Only a few counts were recorded for this clonotype. The V and J genes are TRBV7-3 and TRBJ1-4; D unclear. V lost 0 bases, J lost 2 bases, and 10 bases lay in between. The CDR3 spans 16 residues. Germline lookup yields CDR1 SGHTA and CDR2 FQGTGA. The CDR3 protein is CASSLTPTTTNEKLFF. In DNA, the CDR3 is TGTGCCAGCAGCTTAACGCCGACAACCACTAATGAAAAACTGTTTTTT.

The chain carries TRBV12-3 or TRBV12-4 and TRBJ2-1, with a possible D match to TRBD1 (5 bases). Trimming left V 0 bases short and J 5 bases short, with 8 bases between. This CDR3 region has 14 residues. The CDR3 protein is CASSLATQDNEQFF. The CDR3, as DNA: TGTGCCAGCAGTTTAGCGACACAGGACAATGAGCAGTTCTTC.

The V call is TRBV7-8, the J call TRBJ1-2, with D uncertain. Germline CDR1 reads SGHVS; CDR2 reads FQNEAQ. This CDR3 region has 13 residues. With 3 bases removed from V and 5 bases from J, the gap between germline ends came to 10 bases. The CDR3 sequence is CASSFGSKYGYTF. DNA of the CDR3: TGTGCCAGCAGCTTTGGGTCGAAGTATGGCTACACCTTC.

The rearrangement links TRBV4-2 to TRBJ2-7; 9 nucleotides line up with TRBD2. After removal of 0 bases from V and 4 bases from J, the junction contained 10 bases not matched to a gene. This CDR3 spans 17 amino acids. Per the germline V gene, CDR1 is LGHNA and CDR2 is YNFKEQ. The DNA of the CDR3 is TGTGCCAGCAGCCAAGACGGTGGGCGGGAGGGCCTGTACGAGCAGTACTTC. This gives the protein CASSQDGGREGLYEQYF.